The 20 T cell receptor beta chains below all came from one sample that was sequenced in a study of blood T cells in healthy people across ages. Next came a second PCR, run for 7 to 11 cycles, which used a sample-barcoded 5' primer along with a J-beta primer mix. TCRdb independently ran MiXCR on the 5' RACE reads; one entry per CDR3 protein. The sample includes about 290,000 distinct CDR3 sequences, 25% to 30% of them seen just once. The sequenced material came from blood. These TCRs come from a woman aged 70-85 years in good health.

This chain links TRBV28 with TRBJ1-2; D gene unclear. Germline CDR1 reads MDHEN; CDR2 reads SYDVKM. The CDR3 runs 13 residues. The V end was cut by 3 bases, the J end by 4 bases, with 9 bases between. CDR3 coding DNA: TGTGCCAGCAGTTTCGGGGAACCCTATGGCTACACCTTC. Encoded protein: CASSFGEPYGYTF.

This clonotype came up a few times. This chain connects TRBV12-3 or TRBV12-4 to TRBJ2-2, with 7 nucleotides matching TRBD2. The CDR3 spans 15 residues. V lost 4 bases and J lost 2; bases outside the gene matches: 4. This CDR3 reads CASSSSSGNTGELFF. CDR3 bases: TGTGCCAGCAGTTCCTCTAGCGGAAACACCGGGGAGCTGTTTTTT.

V is TRBV20-1 and J is TRBJ1-1, with a weak D call TRBD1 (6 bases). In germline, CDR1 is DFQATT, CDR2 SNEGSKA (reference sequence). Trimming stripped 1 base from V and 0 bases from J, with 12 bases between. This CDR3 spans 15 amino acids. Here the CDR3 reads CSARGGGQLNTEAFF. CDR3 nucleotide sequence: TGCAGTGCTAGAGGGGGCGGACAGCTGAACACTGAAGCTTTCTTT.

The V call is TRBV28, the J call TRBJ2-7; 8 nucleotides agree with TRBD2. Looked up from germline, CDR1 is MDHEN and CDR2 is SYDVKM. V dropped 4 bases and J dropped 2; count of bases not matched to a gene: 7. The CDR3 sequence is 15 residues long. The CDR3 bases are TGTGCCAGCAGTTCCCCTACTAGCGGACCCTACGAGCAGTACTTC. As protein: CASSSPTSGPYEQYF.

This clonotype was counted a few times. This chain uses TRBV6-1 with TRBJ2-1; TRBD2 aligns across 9 bases. The junction had 6 bases not matched to a gene; V was cut back by 0 bases and J by 9 bases. Germline-derived CDR1 and CDR2 are MNHNS and SASEGT. The CDR3 covers 15 residues. CDR3 residues: CASSEAGLAGREQFF. CDR3 in DNA: TGTGCCAGCAGTGAAGCTGGGCTAGCGGGGCGTGAGCAGTTCTTC.

The chain recombines TRBV28 with TRBJ2-7; D not certain. The DNA end is a closer match to TRBJ2-5, so the J assignment may be wrong. The CDR3 loop spans 14 amino acids. Germline V gene data show CDR1 as MDHEN and CDR2 as SYDVKM. The CDR3 DNA follows: TGTGCCAGCAGCCATATTGGCGGAGAAGAGACCCAGTACTTC. It yields the protein CASSHIGGEETQYF.

This clonotype was counted only a few times. The rearrangement links TRBV20-1 to TRBJ2-1, with D possibly being TRBD2 (6 bases). Germline lookup yields CDR1 DFQATT and CDR2 SNEGSKA (reference sequence). V was shortened by 0 bases and J by 9 bases, with 12 bases between the two germline ends. This CDR3 is 13 amino acids long. CDR3 residues: CSARDPRGGEQFF. CDR3 DNA: TGCAGTGCTAGAGATCCCCGGGGAGGTGAGCAGTTCTTC.

There are a few counts of this clonotype. V gene TRBV20-1 combines with J gene TRBJ1-5; no clear D gene. Germline lookup yields CDR1 DFQATT and CDR2 SNEGSKA (reference sequence). V was clipped by 3 bases and J by 0 bases, with 12 bases between them. The CDR3 runs to 15 residues. The CDR3 loop is CSASFGYLSNQPQHF. Here the CDR3 DNA reads TGCAGTGCTAGTTTCGGGTACCTTAGCAATCAGCCCCAGCATTTT.

This chain links TRBV5-1 with TRBJ1-1; D unclear. Germline-derived CDR1 and CDR2 are SGHRS and YFSETQ. The CDR3 covers 14 residues. Trimming left V 0 bases short and J 8 bases short, with 14 bases between. The chain's CDR3 is CASSLEGLIEEAFF. CDR3 in DNA: TGCGCCAGCAGCTTGGAAGGTTTAATTGAAGAAGCTTTCTTT.

The gene calls are TRBV2 and TRBJ2-5; D is uncertain. The J call may be in error: the DNA end matches TRBJ2-1 better. The germline gives CDR1 SNHLY, CDR2 FYNNEI. This CDR3 spans 13 amino acids. CDR3 amino acids: CASSVKPGVEQFF. CDR3 DNA sequence: TGTGCCAGCAGTGTAAAGCCTGGGGTTGAGCAGTTCTTC.

This clonotype was found a few times. V gene TRBV11-2 combines with J gene TRBJ2-3; D not resolved. CDR1 and CDR2 from the germline V gene are SGHAT and FQNNGV. Trimming removed 0 bases from V and 2 bases from J, with 6 bases in between. The CDR3 extends over 14 amino acids. CDR3 in amino acids: CASSLDPYTDTQYF. DNA of the CDR3: TGTGCCAGCAGCTTAGACCCTTACACAGATACGCAGTATTTT. Looking up the rest from reference TRBV11-2 and TRBJ2-3 gives the full variable domain: EAGVAQSPRYKIIEKRQSVAFWCNPISGHATLYWYQQILGQGPKLLIQFQNNGVVDDSQLPKDRFSAERLKGVDSTLKIQPAKLEDSAVYLCASSLDPYTDTQYFGPGTRLTVL.

The V call is TRBV3-1, the J call TRBJ2-5; 7 bases are shared with TRBD2. Germline CDR1 LGHDT, CDR2 YNNKEL (reference sequence). V shed 6 bases and J 3 bases; nucleotides not matched to a gene: 7. This CDR3 comprises 14 residues. The CDR3 coding sequence is TGTGCCAGCAGGCTAGCGGCGACTAAAGAGACCCAGTACTTC. This sequence encodes CASRLAATKETQYF.

J is TRBJ1-5 and V is TRBV7-6; D possibly corresponds to TRBD1 (5 bases). The CDR3 loop spans 14 amino acids. Trimming left V 5 bases short and J 9 bases short, with 17 bases between. CDR1 and CDR2 (germline): SGHVS, FNYEAQ. This CDR3 reads CASSPQGARVPQHF. The CDR3 DNA reads as TGTGCCAGCAGCCCACAAGGGGCCCGCGTGCCCCAGCATTTT.

This clonotype showed up just a few times. The chain couples TRBV7-6 to TRBJ2-1, with TRBD2 identical over 10 bases. Germline V gene lookup returns CDR1 SGHVS and CDR2 FNYEAQ. The CDR3 has 18 residues. The J segment lost 9 bases and the V segment lost 5 bases, leaving 19 bases of the junction unmatched. CDR3 DNA: TGTGCCAGCAGCACCTGGACTAGCGGAAGGGGCCTTGATAGTGAGCAGTTCTTC. It encodes CASSTWTSGRGLDSEQFF. Full variable domain (remainder filled in from reference TRBV7-6 and TRBJ2-1): GAGVSQSPRYKVTKRGQDVALRCDPISGHVSLYWYRQALGQGPEFLTYFNYEAQQDKSGLPNDRFSAERPEGSISTLTIQRTEQRDSAMYRCASSTWTSGRGLDSEQFFGPGTRLTVL.

The table lists this clonotype with a few counts. This sequence joins TRBV2 and TRBJ2-4, with 7 bases fitting TRBD2. The V and J ends lost 8 bases and 6 bases, in that order; junction bases with no gene match: 16. Germline CDR1 is SNHLY and CDR2 is FYNNEI. The CDR3 is made up of 16 amino acids. The CDR3 loop reads CASVNDQTSGGNIQYF. In nucleotides, the CDR3 is TGTGCCAGCGTGAACGACCAAACCTCGGGGGGAAACATTCAGTACTTC.

This clonotype was seen at least ten times. V and J are TRBV2 and TRBJ2-3; TRBD1 matches 8 bases. The CDR3 contains 14 residues. V dropped 6 bases and J dropped 6; count of bases not matched to a gene: 8. Per germline, CDR1 SNHLY and CDR2 FYNNEI. In DNA, the CDR3 is TGTGCCAGCAGCGCGGACAGGGCTACTGATACGCAGTATTTT. It translates to CASSADRATDTQYF.

This sequence joins TRBV9 and TRBJ2-7; 7 bases agree with TRBD1. With V trimmed by 3 bases and J by 2 bases, 11 bases remained unmatched. Germline values: CDR1 SGDLS, CDR2 YYNGEE. The CDR3 covers 16 residues. CDR3 in DNA: TGTGCCAGCAGCGACTCCGACAGGGAAGTACCCTACGAGCAGTACTTC. Protein: CASSDSDREVPYEQYF.

This clonotype was counted at least ten times. V gene TRBV28 combines with J gene TRBJ2-1; 12 bases are shared with TRBD2. V dropped 10 bases and J dropped 7; count of bases not matched to a gene: 5. The CDR3 has 13 residues. Germline CDR1 and CDR2: MDHEN and SYDVKM. The chain's CDR3 is CATLAGGRNEQFF. As DNA, the CDR3 is TGTGCCACCCTAGCGGGAGGGAGGAATGAGCAGTTCTTC.

This chain joins TRBV6-5 and TRBJ1-2; tentative D call: TRBD1 (5 bases). The CDR3 contains 14 residues. The V end was cut by 7 bases, the J end by 4 bases, with 16 bases between. Germline lookup yields CDR1 MNHEY and CDR2 SVGAGI. DNA of the CDR3: TGTGCCAGCACCCGGGGGAGGGCAGCCTATGGCTACACCTTC. Its protein product is CASTRGRAAYGYTF.

V and J are TRBV29-1 and TRBJ1-1, with a tentative D call TRBD1 (6 bases). Germline CDR1 reads SQVTM; CDR2 reads ANQGSEA. The CDR3 is made up of 14 amino acids. The V gene lost 6 bases and the J gene lost 3 bases, with 17 bases spanning the gap. CDR3 amino acids: CSVDSGEVDTEAFF. The CDR3 nucleotides read TGCAGCGTGGATTCAGGGGAGGTGGACACTGAAGCTTTCTTT.